The T cell receptor beta chain under discussion was sequenced for a study of blood T cells in healthy people across ages. Study observations and caveats: Expanded clonotype shifts may have been confounded, as the donors had an unknown CMV status.

Together with a sample-barcoded 5' primer, a J-beta primer mix was included in a second PCR lasting about 6 to 12 cycles. MiXCR, applied by TCRdb to the 5' RACE reads, yields one record per CDR3 protein. The sample holds roughly 930,000 distinct CDR3 sequences; about 44% are singletons and the top ten take around 15%. CDR1 is GTSNPN and CDR2 is SVGIG in the germline V gene (reference sequence). This CDR3 comprises 13 residues. Trimming stripped 4 bases from V and 5 bases from J, with 11 bases between. On this clonotype itself: Its antigen remains unidentified.

In each sample, at least 6.5 million PBMCs were isolated. This sequence originates from a man younger than 40 in good health. Sequencing was done on a sample of blood. The chain recombines TRBV30 with TRBJ1-4; TRBD1 might be the D (6 bases). The CDR3 sequence is CAWNTGNNEKLFF. In DNA, the CDR3 is TGTGCCTGGAACACAGGGAACAATGAAAAACTGTTTTTT.